The 27 T cell receptor beta chains below all came from one sample that was sequenced in a study of cytotoxic CD8 clonotypes in ibrutinib-treated CLL (dated by TCRdb to the early 2020s). The time point label, read with the paper, signifies: approximately 25 months on ibrutinib. To prepare the library, the immunoSEQ multiplex PCR assay was applied. TCRdb holds this immuneACCESS table with in-frame rearrangements only. Some clones are missing; in checked studies, unresolved V genes explain under half, and the rest has no known cause. A total of approximately 200,000 clones appear in this sample, approximately 68% of them only once. The ten most abundant clones make up around 15% of the sample. The specimen was PBMCs, collected after 24 months of ibrutinib treatment. The origin of the receptors is a human donor with chronic lymphocytic leukemia.

The chain is built from TRBV2 and TRBJ2-2; tentatively, D is TRBD1 (6 bases). The germline CDR1 and CDR2 sequences are SNHLY and FYNNEI. The length of the CDR3 is 15 residues. The ends were cut back, 8 bases at V and 2 bases at J, with 15 bases in the middle. The CDR3: CASRERTDNTGELFF. The CDR3 bases are TGTGCCAGCCGAGAAAGGACAGATAACACCGGGGAGCTGTTTTTT.

This sequence joins TRBV7-7 and TRBJ2-5; D is possibly TRBD2 (6 bases). V was trimmed by 2 bases and J by 5 bases, leaving 9 bases between them. Germline V gene data show CDR1 as SSHAT and CDR2 as FNYEAQ (reference sequence). The CDR3 loop spans 13 amino acids. The CDR3 coding sequence is TGTGCCAGCAGCTTAAGTGCGGGGGAGACCCAGTACTTC. Translated: CASSLSAGETQYF.

The chain recombines TRBV4-1 with TRBJ2-1; 10 positions agree with TRBD2. The germline CDR1 and CDR2 sequences are MGHRA and YSYEKL. The V segment lost 1 base and the J segment 6 bases; nucleotides outside the gene matches: 3. The CDR3 contains 15 residues. DNA of the CDR3: TGCGCCAGCAGCCAAGCTAGCGGGAGTTTCAATGAGCAGTTCTTC. Translated, it gives CASSQASGSFNEQFF.

V and J are TRBV20-1 and TRBJ1-2; unclear D gene. The V end was cut by 6 bases, the J end by 8 bases, with 13 bases between. CDR3 length: 11 amino acids. Germline loops: CDR1 DFQATT, CDR2 SNEGSKA (reference sequence). CDR3 sequence: CSARREGGYTF. The CDR3 DNA reads as TGCAGTGCGCGTCGAGAGGGAGGCTACACCTTC.

V is TRBV15 and J is TRBJ2-6; 8 positions agree with TRBD1. V was pared by 3 bases and J by 3 bases, with 1 base of the junction left unmatched. Germline CDR1 and CDR2: LNHNV and YYDKDF (reference sequence). There are 15 residues in the CDR3. CDR3 loop: CATSRTGVGANVLTF. The CDR3, as DNA: TGTGCCACCAGCAGGACAGGGGTTGGGGCCAACGTCCTGACTTTC. The whole variable domain, remainder taken from reference TRBV15 and TRBJ2-6, is DAMVIQNPRYQVTQFGKPVTLSCSQTLNHNVMYWYQQKSSQAPKLLFHYYDKDFNNEADTPDNFQSRRPNTSFCFLDIRSPGLGDTAMYLCATSRTGVGANVLTFGAGSRLTVL.

V is TRBV27 and J is TRBJ1-5, with 7 bases aligning to TRBD1. The CDR3 sequence is 14 residues long. The V gene's germline CDR1 is MNHEY and CDR2 SMNVEV (reference sequence). J was trimmed by 7 bases and V by 6 bases; bases with no gene match: 9. CDR3 bases: TGTGCCAGCAGACCCACGACAGGGAGCCAGCCCCAGCATTTT. Protein product: CASRPTTGSQPQHF.

Only a few counts were recorded for this clone. V gene TRBV7-2 combines with J gene TRBJ2-1; 11 positions match TRBD2. This CDR3 has 16 residues. Germline CDR1 reads SGHTA; CDR2 reads FQGNSA. Trimming cost V 5 bases and J 8 bases; bases outside gene matches: 11. The DNA for the CDR3 is TGTGCCAGCAGCCCCCTCCTGACTAGCGGGAAGGATGAGCAGTTCTTC. Translation gives CASSPLLTSGKDEQFF.

The chain recombines TRBV30 with TRBJ2-5, with 8 bases fitting TRBD2. In germline, CDR1 is GTSNPN, CDR2 SVGIG (reference sequence). V shed 0 bases, J shed 5 bases, and the junction held 14 bases outside the gene matches. This CDR3 spans 17 amino acids. CDR3 sequence reads: CAWSVRNWNGGRETQYF. The CDR3 DNA is TGTGCCTGGAGTGTCAGGAATTGGAACGGCGGGAGGGAGACCCAGTACTTC. Full variable domain (rest looked up from reference TRBV30 and TRBJ2-5): SQTIHQWPATLVQPVGSPLSLECTVEGTSNPNLYWYRQAAGRGLQLLFYSVGIGQISSEVPQNLSASRPQDRQFILSSKKLLLSDSGFYLCAWSVRNWNGGRETQYFGPGTRLLVL.

This clone was detected only a few times. The V and J genes are TRBV11-2 and TRBJ2-1; either TRBD1 or TRBD2 may fit D (5 bases each). This CDR3 has 14 residues. Germline-derived CDR1 and CDR2 are SGHAT and FQNNGV. Trimming took 2 bases from V and 7 from J, leaving 12 bases between them. The CDR3 loop reads CASSLTRGGNEQFF. CDR3 DNA: TGTGCCAGCAGCTTAACACGTGGGGGTAATGAGCAGTTCTTC.

This clone was seen a handful of times. The chain employs TRBV11-2 and TRBJ2-7, with a weak D call TRBD2 (6 bases). Germline CDR1 and CDR2: SGHAT and FQNNGV. Trimming pared 5 bases from V and 2 bases from J, leaving 13 bases between. The CDR3 loop spans 14 amino acids. CDR3 in amino acids: CASSPETRPYEQYF. For the CDR3, the DNA is TGTGCCAGCAGCCCCGAGACTAGACCCTACGAGCAGTACTTC.

This rearrangement joins TRBV9 to TRBJ1-1; D might be TRBD1 (5 bases). The CDR3 spans 17 residues. CDR1 and CDR2 (germline): SGDLS, YYNGEE. Trimming pared 0 bases from V and 0 bases from J, leaving 15 bases between. Here the CDR3 DNA reads TGTGCCAGCAGCGTAGGGGGGTTCGGGACCATGAACACTGAAGCTTTCTTT. Encoded protein: CASSVGGFGTMNTEAFF. Based on the CDR3 plus reference TRBV9 and TRBJ1-1, the full variable domain is DSGVTQTPKHLITATGQRVTLRCSPRSGDLSVYWYQQSLDQGLQFLIQYYNGEERAKGNILERFSAQQFPDLHSELNLSSLELGDSALYFCASSVGGFGTMNTEAFFGQGTRLTVV.

This sequence joins TRBV7-2 and TRBJ1-1; D call uncertain. The germline V gene has CDR1 SGHTA and CDR2 FQGNSA. The ends were cut back, 2 bases at V and 6 bases at J, with 16 bases in the middle. The CDR3 contains 15 residues. The CDR3, as DNA: TGTGCCAGCAGCTTAAACCTGGGTGTGTTGGCTGAAGCTTTCTTT. Translated: CASSLNLGVLAEAFF.

This clone was recorded a few times. The chain carries TRBV18 and TRBJ2-5; D call uncertain. There are 14 residues in the CDR3. V gave up 0 bases and J gave up 2 bases, with 7 bases separating them. CDR1 and CDR2 from the germline V gene are KGHSH and LQKENI. The CDR3 coding sequence is TGTGCCAGCTCACCACCTTCGAGACAAGAGACCCAGTACTTC. Amino acid sequence: CASSPPSRQETQYF. Full variable domain (missing parts from reference TRBV18 and TRBJ2-5): NAGVMQNPRHLVRRRGQEARLRCSPMKGHSHVYWYRQLPEEGLKFMVYLQKENIIDESGMPKERFSAEFPKEGPSILRIQQVVRGDSAAYFCASSPPSRQETQYFGPGTRLLVL.

The gene calls are TRBV2 and TRBJ2-7; 10 nucleotides agree with TRBD1. After removal of 11 bases from V and 0 bases from J, the junction contained 4 bases not matched to a gene. The CDR3 contains 13 residues. Germline CDR1 SNHLY, CDR2 FYNNEI. The CDR3: CAVRTGGSYEQYF. CDR3 nucleotide sequence: TGTGCCGTAAGGACAGGGGGCTCCTACGAGCAGTACTTC. Supplemented by reference TRBV2 and TRBJ2-7, the full variable domain reads EPEVTQTPSHQVTQMGQEVILRCVPISNHLYFYWYRQILGQKVEFLVSFYNNEISEKSEIFDDQFSVERPDGSNFTLKIRSTKLEDSAMYFCAVRTGGSYEQYFGPGTRLTVT.

This clone was recorded once. The V gene is TRBV30, the J gene TRBJ2-5; D gene unclear. CDR1 is GTSNPN, CDR2 SVGIG, per germline (reference sequence). This CDR3 comprises 20 residues. V was shortened by 4 bases and J by 1 base, with 31 bases between the two germline ends. The CDR3 coding sequence is TGTGCCTGGAAAGTTTTCGGTGGTGACATCCTTGGCTTGGGCCAAGAGACCCAGTACTTC. Translating it yields CAWKVFGGDILGLGQETQYF. Together with reference TRBV30 and TRBJ2-5, the CDR3 gives the full variable domain: SQTIHQWPATLVQPVGSPLSLECTVEGTSNPNLYWYRQAAGRGLQLLFYSVGIGQISSEVPQNLSASRPQDRQFILSSKKLLLSDSGFYLCAWKVFGGDILGLGQETQYFGPGTRLLVL.

CDR3: CASSPPALQQYGYTF. In DNA, the CDR3 is TGTGCCAGCTCACCACCCGCTCTGCAACAGTATGGCTACACCTTC. The chain couples TRBV18 to TRBJ1-2; no clear D gene. The CDR3 sequence is 15 residues long. V lost 0 bases and J lost 5, with 13 bases in between. CDR1 and CDR2 from the germline V gene are KGHSH and LQKENI.

This clone was recorded only once. The chain links TRBV4-1 to TRBJ1-2, with a tentative D call TRBD1 (6 bases). V shed 3 bases and J shed 8 bases, with 16 bases lying between them. Germline CDR1 MGHRA, CDR2 YSYEKL. This CDR3 is 14 amino acids long. CDR3 sequence: CASSHLAAGDGYTF. In nucleotides, the CDR3 is TGCGCCAGCAGCCATTTGGCGGCAGGGGACGGCTACACCTTC.

This clone was found once. The chain uses TRBV2 and TRBJ2-7; D is unresolved. With 3 bases removed from V and 10 bases from J, the gap between germline ends came to 10 bases. Germline V gene sequence: CDR1 SNHLY, CDR2 FYNNEI. The CDR3 runs 11 residues. The DNA for the CDR3 is TGTGCCAGCAGTGATGCTCTTTTACAGTACTTC. Amino acid sequence: CASSDALLQYF. Together with reference TRBV2 and TRBJ2-7, the CDR3 gives the full variable domain: EPEVTQTPSHQVTQMGQEVILRCVPISNHLYFYWYRQILGQKVEFLVSFYNNEISEKSEIFDDQFSVERPDGSNFTLKIRSTKLEDSAMYFCASSDALLQYFGPGTRLTVT.

The chain uses TRBV7-9 and TRBJ2-7, with D unclear. In germline, CDR1 is SEHNR, CDR2 FQNEAQ (reference sequence). CDR3 size: 14 residues. The V gene lost 2 bases and the J gene lost 2 bases, with 10 bases spanning the gap. CDR3 bases: TGTGCCAGCAGCTTATTTGGCACTCCCTACGAGCAGTACTTC. It translates to CASSLFGTPYEQYF.

The J gene is TRBJ2-2, the V gene TRBV30, with D unclear. Trimming cost V 0 bases and J 0 bases, with 11 bases left between them. The CDR3 spans 16 residues. CDR1 is GTSNPN and CDR2 is SVGIG in the germline V gene (reference sequence). The CDR3 reads CAWSVLGGSNTGELFF. CDR3 sequence (DNA): TGTGCCTGGAGTGTTTTGGGTGGCTCGAACACCGGGGAGCTGTTTTTT.

V usage is TRBV29-1 and J usage is TRBJ1-1, with D hard to call. This CDR3 contains 11 residues. The V end lost 6 bases, the J end lost 6 bases, and 11 bases lay between the germline ends. CDR1 is SQVTM, CDR2 ANQGSEA, per germline. CDR3 residues: CSVWVGSEAFF. CDR3 DNA: TGCAGCGTCTGGGTCGGCTCTGAAGCTTTCTTT.

The CDR3 sequence is CASSYGAGPAHEQFF. In DNA form, the CDR3 reads TGTGCCAGCAGTTACGGAGCGGGACCGGCCCATGAGCAGTTCTTC. V usage is TRBV6-5 and J usage is TRBJ2-1; 7 nucleotides line up with TRBD2. From germline, CDR1 is MNHEY and CDR2 SVGAGI. There are 15 residues in the CDR3. The junction had 9 bases not matched to a gene; V was cut back by 2 bases and J by 8 bases.

The chain couples TRBV25-1 to TRBJ2-3; unclear D gene. The CDR3 contains 14 residues. In germline, CDR1 is MGHDK, CDR2 SYGVNS. V was clipped by 3 bases and J by 5 bases, with 12 bases between them. CDR3 amino acids: CASSDYLAGDTQYF. For the CDR3, the DNA is TGTGCCAGCAGTGATTACCTCGCTGGAGATACGCAGTATTTT.

This clone turned up a few times. One junction end does not reproduce the germline sequence, and a read error may be involved. V gene TRBV14 combines with J gene TRBJ1-1, with 7 positions matching TRBD1. Germline V CDR1 and CDR2: SGHDN, FVKESK. CDR3 length: 13 residues. CDR3 in amino acids: CASSPGGTHPGVF. The CDR3 DNA follows: TGTGCCAGCAGTCCAGGGGGGACCCACCCAGGCGTCTTT.

V usage is TRBV29-1 and J usage is TRBJ2-3; TRBD2 might be the D (6 bases). Trimming shortened V by 1 base and J by 3 bases, and 11 bases separated the two germline ends. Germline CDR1 is SQVTM and CDR2 is ANQGSEA. CDR3 length: 14 amino acids. The CDR3 spells CSVEGGGGTDTQYF. CDR3 DNA: TGCAGCGTTGAAGGGGGTGGAGGGACAGATACGCAGTATTTT.

V is TRBV7-9 and J is TRBJ1-1; 9 bases match TRBD1. The germline gives CDR1 SEHNR, CDR2 FQNEAQ (reference sequence). Trimming at V came to 5 bases and at J to 11 bases, leaving 9 bases not matched to a gene. The CDR3 extends over 13 amino acids. As DNA, the CDR3 is TGTGCCAGCAGCCCACCGGGGACAGGGCCGGCTTTCTTT. This encodes CASSPPGTGPAFF.

This clone was observed a handful of times. The chain joins TRBV5-1 to TRBJ1-5; a weak D match, TRBD1 (5 bases). This CDR3 comprises 14 residues. Looked up from germline, CDR1 is SGHRS and CDR2 is YFSETQ. Trimming removed 4 bases at V and 9 bases at J, with 17 bases between. The chain's CDR3 is CASSAGDGEAPQHF. The CDR3 DNA sequence: TGCGCCAGCAGCGCGGGGGACGGCGAAGCGCCCCAGCATTTT.